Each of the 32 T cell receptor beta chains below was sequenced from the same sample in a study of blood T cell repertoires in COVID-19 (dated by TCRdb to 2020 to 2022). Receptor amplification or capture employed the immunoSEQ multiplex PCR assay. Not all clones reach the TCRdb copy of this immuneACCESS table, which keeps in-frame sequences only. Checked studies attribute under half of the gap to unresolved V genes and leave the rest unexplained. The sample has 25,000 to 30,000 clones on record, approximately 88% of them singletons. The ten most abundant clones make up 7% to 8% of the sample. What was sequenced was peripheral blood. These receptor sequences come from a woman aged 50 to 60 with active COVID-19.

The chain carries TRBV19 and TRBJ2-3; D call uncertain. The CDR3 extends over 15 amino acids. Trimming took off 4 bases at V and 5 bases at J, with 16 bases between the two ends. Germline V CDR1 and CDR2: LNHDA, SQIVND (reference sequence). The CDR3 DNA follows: TGTGCCAGTAGTACTTGGGCCCACAAAGAAGATACGCAGTATTTT. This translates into CASSTWAHKEDTQYF.

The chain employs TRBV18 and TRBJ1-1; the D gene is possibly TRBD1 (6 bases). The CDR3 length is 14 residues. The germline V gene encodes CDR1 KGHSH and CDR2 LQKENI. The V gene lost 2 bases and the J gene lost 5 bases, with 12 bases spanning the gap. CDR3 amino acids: CASSPKGGGTEAFF. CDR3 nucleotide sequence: TGTGCCAGCTCACCAAAAGGGGGTGGAACTGAAGCTTTCTTT.

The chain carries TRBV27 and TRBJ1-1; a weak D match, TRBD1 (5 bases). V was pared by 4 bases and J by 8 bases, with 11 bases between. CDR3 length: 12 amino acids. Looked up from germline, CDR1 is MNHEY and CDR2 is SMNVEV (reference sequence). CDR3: CASSSDWGEAFF. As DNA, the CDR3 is TGTGCCAGCAGTTCTGACTGGGGCGAAGCTTTCTTT.

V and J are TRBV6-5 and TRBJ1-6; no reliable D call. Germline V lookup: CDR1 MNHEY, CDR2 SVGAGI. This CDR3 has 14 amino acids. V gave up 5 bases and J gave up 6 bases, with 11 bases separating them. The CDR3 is CASSPDTANSPLHF. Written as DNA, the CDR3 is TGTGCCAGCAGTCCAGACACAGCTAATTCACCCCTCCACTTT.

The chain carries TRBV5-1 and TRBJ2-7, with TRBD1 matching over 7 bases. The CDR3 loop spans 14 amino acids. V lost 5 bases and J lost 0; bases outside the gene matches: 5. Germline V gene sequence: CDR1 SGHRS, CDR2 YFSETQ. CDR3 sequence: CASRARQGSYEQYF. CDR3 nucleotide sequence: TGCGCCAGCAGGGCGAGACAGGGCTCCTACGAGCAGTACTTC.

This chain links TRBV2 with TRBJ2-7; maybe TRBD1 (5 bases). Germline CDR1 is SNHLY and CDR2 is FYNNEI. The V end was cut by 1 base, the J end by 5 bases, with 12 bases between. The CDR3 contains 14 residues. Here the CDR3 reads CASSEVRAGDEQYF. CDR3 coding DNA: TGTGCCAGCAGTGAAGTCAGGGCCGGCGACGAGCAGTACTTC.

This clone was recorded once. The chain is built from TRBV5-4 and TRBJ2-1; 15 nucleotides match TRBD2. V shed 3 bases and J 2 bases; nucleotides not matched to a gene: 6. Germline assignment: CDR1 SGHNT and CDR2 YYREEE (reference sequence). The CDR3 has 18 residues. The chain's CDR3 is CASSSGTSGRRTYNEQFF. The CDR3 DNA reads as TGTGCCAGCAGCTCAGGGACTAGCGGGAGGAGAACCTACAATGAGCAGTTCTTC.

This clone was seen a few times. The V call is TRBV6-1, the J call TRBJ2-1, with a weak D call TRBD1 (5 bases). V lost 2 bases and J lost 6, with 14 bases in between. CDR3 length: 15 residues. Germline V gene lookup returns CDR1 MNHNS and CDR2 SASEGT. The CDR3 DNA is TGTGCCAGCAGTGAACGAAAAGGGGCAGGCAATGAGCAGTTCTTC. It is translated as CASSERKGAGNEQFF.

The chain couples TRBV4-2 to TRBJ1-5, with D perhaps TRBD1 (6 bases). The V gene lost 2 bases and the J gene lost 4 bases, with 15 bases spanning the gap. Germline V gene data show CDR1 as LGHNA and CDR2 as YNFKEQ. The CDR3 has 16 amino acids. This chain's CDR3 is CASSQSTGMINQPQHF. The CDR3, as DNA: TGTGCCAGCAGCCAATCCACAGGGATGATTAATCAGCCCCAGCATTTT.

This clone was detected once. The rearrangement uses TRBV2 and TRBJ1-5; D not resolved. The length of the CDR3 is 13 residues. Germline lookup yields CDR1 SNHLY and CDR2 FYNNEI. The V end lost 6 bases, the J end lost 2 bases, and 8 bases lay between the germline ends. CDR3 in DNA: TGTGCCAGCAGGGCCCAGGGCAATCAGCCCCAGCATTTT. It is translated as CASRAQGNQPQHF.

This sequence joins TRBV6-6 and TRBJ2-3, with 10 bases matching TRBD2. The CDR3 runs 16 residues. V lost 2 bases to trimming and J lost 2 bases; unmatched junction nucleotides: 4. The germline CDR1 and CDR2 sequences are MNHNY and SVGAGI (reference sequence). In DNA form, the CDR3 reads TGTGCCAGCAGTTACGCTAGCGGGAGAGACACAGATACGCAGTATTTT. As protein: CASSYASGRDTDTQYF.

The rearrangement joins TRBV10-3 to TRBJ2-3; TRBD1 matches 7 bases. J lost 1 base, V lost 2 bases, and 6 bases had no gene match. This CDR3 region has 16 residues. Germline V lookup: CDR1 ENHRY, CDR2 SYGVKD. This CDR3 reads CAISEAQGFGTDTQYF. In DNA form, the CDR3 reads TGTGCCATCAGTGAGGCACAGGGGTTTGGCACAGATACGCAGTATTTT.

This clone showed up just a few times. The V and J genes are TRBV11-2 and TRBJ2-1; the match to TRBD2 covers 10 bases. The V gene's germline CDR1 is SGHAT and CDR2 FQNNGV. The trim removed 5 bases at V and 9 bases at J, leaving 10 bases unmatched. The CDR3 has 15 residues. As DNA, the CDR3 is TGTGCCAGCAGCGACGGACTAGCGGCGTCAGGTGAGCAGTTCTTC. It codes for CASSDGLAASGEQFF. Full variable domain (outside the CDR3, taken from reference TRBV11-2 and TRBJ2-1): EAGVAQSPRYKIIEKRQSVAFWCNPISGHATLYWYQQILGQGPKLLIQFQNNGVVDDSQLPKDRFSAERLKGVDSTLKIQPAKLEDSAVYLCASSDGLAASGEQFFGPGTRLTVL.

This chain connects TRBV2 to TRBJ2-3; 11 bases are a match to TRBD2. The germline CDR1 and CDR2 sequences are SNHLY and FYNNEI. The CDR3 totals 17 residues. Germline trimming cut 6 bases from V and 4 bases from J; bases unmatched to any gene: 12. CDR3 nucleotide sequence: TGTGCCAGCAGCGAGATCCGGGGTAGCGGGAGGGCAGATACGCAGTATTTT. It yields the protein CASSEIRGSGRADTQYF.

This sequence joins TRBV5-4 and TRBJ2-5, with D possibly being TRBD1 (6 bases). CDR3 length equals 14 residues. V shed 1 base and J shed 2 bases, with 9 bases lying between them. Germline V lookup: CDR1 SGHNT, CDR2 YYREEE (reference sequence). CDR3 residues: CASSLRTAQETQYF. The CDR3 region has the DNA TGTGCCAGCAGCTTGCGGACAGCACAAGAGACCCAGTACTTC.

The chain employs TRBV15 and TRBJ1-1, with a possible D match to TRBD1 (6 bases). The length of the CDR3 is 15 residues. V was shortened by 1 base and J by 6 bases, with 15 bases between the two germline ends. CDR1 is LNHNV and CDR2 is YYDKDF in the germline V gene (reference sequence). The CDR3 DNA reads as TGTGCCACCAGCAGAGGTGGGGGCCTTTTATCTGAAGCTTTCTTT. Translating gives CATSRGGGLLSEAFF. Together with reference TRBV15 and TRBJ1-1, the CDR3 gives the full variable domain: DAMVIQNPRYQVTQFGKPVTLSCSQTLNHNVMYWYQQKSSQAPKLLFHYYDKDFNNEADTPDNFQSRRPNTSFCFLDIRSPGLGDTAMYLCATSRGGGLLSEAFFGQGTRLTVV.

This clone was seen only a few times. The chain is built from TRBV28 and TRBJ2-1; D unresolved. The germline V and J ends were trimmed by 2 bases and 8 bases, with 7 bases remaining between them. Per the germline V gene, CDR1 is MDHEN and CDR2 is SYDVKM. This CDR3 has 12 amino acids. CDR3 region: CASSLVSDEQFF. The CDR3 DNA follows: TGTGCCAGCAGTTTAGTATCGGATGAGCAGTTCTTC.

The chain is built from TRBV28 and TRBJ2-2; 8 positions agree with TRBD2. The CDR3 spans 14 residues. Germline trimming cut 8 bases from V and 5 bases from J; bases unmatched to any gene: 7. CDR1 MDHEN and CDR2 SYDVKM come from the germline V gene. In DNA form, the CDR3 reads TGTGCCAGCTTGGGGACTAGGAGTACCGGGGAGCTGTTTTTT. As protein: CASLGTRSTGELFF.

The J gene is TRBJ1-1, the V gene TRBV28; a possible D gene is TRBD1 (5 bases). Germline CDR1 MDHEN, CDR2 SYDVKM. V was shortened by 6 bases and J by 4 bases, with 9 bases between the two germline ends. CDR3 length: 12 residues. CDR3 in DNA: TGTGCCAGCAGGGGGGGTGGCACTGAAGCTTTCTTT. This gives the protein CASRGGGTEAFF.

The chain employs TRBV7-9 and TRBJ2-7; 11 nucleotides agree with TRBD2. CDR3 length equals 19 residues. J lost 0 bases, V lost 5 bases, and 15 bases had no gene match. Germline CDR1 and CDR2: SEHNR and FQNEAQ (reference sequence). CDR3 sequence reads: CASSPLLTSGNTPSYEQYF. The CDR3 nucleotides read TGTGCCAGCAGCCCCCTACTGACTAGCGGGAACACCCCCTCCTACGAGCAGTACTTC.

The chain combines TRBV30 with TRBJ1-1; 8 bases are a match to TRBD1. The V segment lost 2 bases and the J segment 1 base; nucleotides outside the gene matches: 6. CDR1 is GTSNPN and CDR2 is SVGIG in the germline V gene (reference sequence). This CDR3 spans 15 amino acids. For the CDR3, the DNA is TGTGCCTGGAGTACTTACGACAGGGGGAACACTGAAGCTTTCTTT. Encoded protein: CAWSTYDRGNTEAFF.

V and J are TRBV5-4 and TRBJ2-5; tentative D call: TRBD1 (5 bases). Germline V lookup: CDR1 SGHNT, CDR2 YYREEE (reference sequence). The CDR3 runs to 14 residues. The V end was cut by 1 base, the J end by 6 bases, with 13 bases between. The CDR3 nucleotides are TGTGCCAGCAGCTTGTTTTCTTCAGGGCAGACCCAGTACTTC. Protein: CASSLFSSGQTQYF.

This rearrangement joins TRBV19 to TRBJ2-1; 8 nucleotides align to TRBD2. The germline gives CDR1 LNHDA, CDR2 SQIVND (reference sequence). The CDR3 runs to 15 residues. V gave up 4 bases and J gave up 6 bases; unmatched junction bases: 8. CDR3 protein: CASSTGLGLLNEQFF. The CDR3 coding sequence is TGTGCCAGTAGTACGGGACTAGGTCTCCTCAATGAGCAGTTCTTC.

The CDR3 DNA sequence: TGTGCCAGCAGCGCCGGGACTAGCGGGAACACAGATACGCAGTATTTT. Its protein is CASSAGTSGNTDTQYF. The rearrangement joins TRBV9 to TRBJ2-3; 13 nucleotides line up with TRBD2. CDR3 length equals 16 residues. V was clipped by 3 bases and J by 2 bases; unmatched bases: 3. Germline loops: CDR1 SGDLS, CDR2 YYNGEE.

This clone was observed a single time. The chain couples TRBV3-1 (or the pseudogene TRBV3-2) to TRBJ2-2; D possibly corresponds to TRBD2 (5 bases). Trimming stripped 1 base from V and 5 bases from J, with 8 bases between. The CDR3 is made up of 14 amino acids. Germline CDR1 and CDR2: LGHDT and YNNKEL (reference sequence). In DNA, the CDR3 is TGTGCCAGCAGCCAAGCAACGGGGACCGGGGAGCTGTTTTTT. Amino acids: CASSQATGTGELFF.

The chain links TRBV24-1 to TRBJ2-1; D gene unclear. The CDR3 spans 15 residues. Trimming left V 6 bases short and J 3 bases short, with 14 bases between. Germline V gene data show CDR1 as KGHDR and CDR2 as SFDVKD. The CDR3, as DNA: TGTGCCACCAGTTCCACTCGGAGCAGCTACAATGAGCAGTTCTTC. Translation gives CATSSTRSSYNEQFF.

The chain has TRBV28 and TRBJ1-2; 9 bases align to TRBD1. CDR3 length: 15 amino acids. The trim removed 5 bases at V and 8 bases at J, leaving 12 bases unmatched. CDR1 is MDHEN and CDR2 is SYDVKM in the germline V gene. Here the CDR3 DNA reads TGTGCCAGCAGTGCGCCTCGGACAGGGGTAGAGGGCTACACCTTC. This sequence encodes CASSAPRTGVEGYTF.

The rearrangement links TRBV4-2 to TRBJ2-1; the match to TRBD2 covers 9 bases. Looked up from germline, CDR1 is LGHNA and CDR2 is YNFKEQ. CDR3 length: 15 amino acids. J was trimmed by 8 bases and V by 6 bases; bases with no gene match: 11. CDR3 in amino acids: CASRRTGTSSDEQFF. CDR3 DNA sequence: TGTGCCAGCAGACGTACCGGGACTAGCTCGGATGAGCAGTTCTTC.

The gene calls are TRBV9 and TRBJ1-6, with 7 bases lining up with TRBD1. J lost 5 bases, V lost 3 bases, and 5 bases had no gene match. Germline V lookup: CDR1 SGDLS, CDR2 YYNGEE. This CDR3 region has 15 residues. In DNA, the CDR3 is TGTGCCAGCAGCGGAGGGGGCGGCAATAATTCACCCCTCCACTTT. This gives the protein CASSGGGGNNSPLHF.

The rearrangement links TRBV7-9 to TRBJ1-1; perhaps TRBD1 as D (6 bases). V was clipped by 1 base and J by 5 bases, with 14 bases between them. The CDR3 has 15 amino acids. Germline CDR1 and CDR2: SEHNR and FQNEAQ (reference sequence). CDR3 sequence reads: CASSLEQGMRTEAFF. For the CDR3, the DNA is TGTGCCAGCAGCTTAGAACAGGGAATGCGGACTGAAGCTTTCTTT.

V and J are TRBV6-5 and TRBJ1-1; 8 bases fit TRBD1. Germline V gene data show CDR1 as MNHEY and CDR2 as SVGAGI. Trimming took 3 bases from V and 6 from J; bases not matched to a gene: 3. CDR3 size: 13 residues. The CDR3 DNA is TGTGCCAGCAGTTATACAGGGGGAGCTGAAGCTTTCTTT. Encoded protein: CASSYTGGAEAFF.

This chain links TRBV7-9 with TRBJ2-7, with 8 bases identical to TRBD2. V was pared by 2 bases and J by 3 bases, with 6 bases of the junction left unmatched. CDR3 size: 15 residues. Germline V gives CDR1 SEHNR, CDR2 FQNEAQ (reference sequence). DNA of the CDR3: TGTGCCAGCAGCTTAACTAGCGGACCTAACTACGAGCAGTACTTC. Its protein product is CASSLTSGPNYEQYF. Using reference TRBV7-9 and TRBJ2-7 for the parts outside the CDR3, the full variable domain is DTGVSQNPRHKITKRGQNVTFRCDPISEHNRLYWYRQTLGQGPEFLTYFQNEAQLEKSRLLSDRFSAERPKGSFSTLEIQRTEQGDSAMYLCASSLTSGPNYEQYFGPGTRLTVT.